This T cell receptor (beta chain) emerged from a study of cytomegalovirus exposure and HLA in healthy donors. Study summary: A preliminary data release comprised roughly 85 million unique TCRs obtained from HLA-typed donors. Study results and limitations: Follow-up analysis seemed to connect common viral pathogens with several of the most significant clusters identified. According to reports, the classifier identified cytomegalovirus status with high specificity and sensitivity. The study recorded more than 150 TCR beta chains that were cytomegalovirus-associated.

Points on this clone: Its matching antigen is unknown.

With 60 Vbeta and 13 Jbeta primers, the PCR was carried out. Profiling relied on immunoSEQ multiplex PCR, and the TCRdb table lists in-frame clones only, not all of them. In the table there are roughly 160,000 clones, about 80% of which are singletons. The J segment lost 5 bases and the V segment lost 4 bases, leaving 6 bases of the junction unmatched. Germline-derived CDR1 and CDR2 are SEHNR and FQNEAQ (reference sequence). The CDR3 spans 15 residues. The sequencing input was PBMCs. V is TRBV7-9 and J is TRBJ2-5; TRBD1 aligns across 11 bases. The sequence was obtained from a man aged 50-59 years in good health and CMV-seropositive. The chain's CDR3 is CASSSIRDRGETQYF. As DNA, the CDR3 is TGTGCCAGCAGCTCAATAAGGGACAGGGGGGAGACCCAGTACTTC.